The 17 T cell receptor beta chains presented below share a single source sample, sequenced in a study of blood T cell repertoires in COVID-19. Measured with immunoSEQ multiplex PCR; TCRdb has only the in-frame clones, and not every one. The sample yields under 200,000 clones, 75% to 85% seen once. Material for sequencing was PBMCs or T cells enriched from blood (not recorded which). These receptors came from a woman aged 60-70 years who had recovered from COVID-19.

The rearrangement joins TRBV3-1 (or the pseudogene TRBV3-2) to TRBJ1-5, with TRBD1 matching 8 bases. The length of the CDR3 is 14 residues. Per the germline V gene, CDR1 is LGHDT and CDR2 is YNNKEL (reference sequence). V trimming: 4 bases; J trimming: 7 bases; junction bases outside the gene matches: 6. The CDR3: CASSLAQGGQPQHF. CDR3 bases: TGTGCCAGCAGCCTAGCACAGGGGGGGCAGCCCCAGCATTTT.

The chain links TRBV19 to TRBJ2-7; 7 nucleotides align to TRBD1. With V trimmed by 10 bases and J by 3 bases, 3 bases remained unmatched. Germline V gene lookup returns CDR1 LNHDA and CDR2 SQIVND (reference sequence). The CDR3 totals 11 residues. The CDR3 DNA is TGTGCCACCGGACAGGACTACGAGCAGTACTTC. This encodes CATGQDYEQYF.

This sequence joins TRBV5-1 and TRBJ1-5; TRBD1 matches at 7 bases. The trim removed 0 bases at V and 1 base at J, leaving 4 bases unmatched. The germline V gene has CDR1 SGHRS and CDR2 YFSETQ. The CDR3 extends over 16 amino acids. CDR3 nucleotides: TGCGCCAGCAGCTTGGGGGCAGGGGGGAGCAATCAGCCCCAGCATTTT. Residues: CASSLGAGGSNQPQHF.

The chain uses TRBV11-2 and TRBJ2-7, with 10 bases fitting TRBD1. The CDR3 loop spans 13 amino acids. Unmatched junction bases numbered 4, after V lost 5 bases and J lost 6 bases. Germline lookup yields CDR1 SGHAT and CDR2 FQNNGV. The CDR3, as DNA: TGTGCCAGCAGCACCGGGACAGGGGTCGAGCAGTACTTC. Its translation is CASSTGTGVEQYF.

V gene TRBV3-1 (or the pseudogene TRBV3-2) combines with J gene TRBJ1-4, with 8 bases lining up with TRBD1. The length of the CDR3 is 15 residues. J gave up 2 bases and V 2 bases, and 1 base lay outside the gene matches. Germline V lookup: CDR1 LGHDT, CDR2 YNNKEL (reference sequence). The CDR3, as DNA: TGTGCCAGCAGCCAAACAGGGGGTACTAATGAAAAACTGTTTTTT. Translation: CASSQTGGTNEKLFF.

V usage is TRBV5-4 and J usage is TRBJ2-5; the match to TRBD2 covers 8 bases. V was clipped by 4 bases and J by 3 bases; unmatched bases: 8. Looked up from germline, CDR1 is SGHNT and CDR2 is YYREEE (reference sequence). The CDR3 contains 15 residues. For the CDR3, the DNA is TGTGCCAGCAGCGCCTCGGGGGGGCCCGAAGAGACCCAGTACTTC. It encodes CASSASGGPEETQYF.

Remarks on this clone: This specimen includes other DNA sequences encoding the same CDR3. The chain combines TRBV24-1 with TRBJ2-3; TRBD1 is a possible D gene (6 bases). CDR1 is KGHDR and CDR2 is SFDVKD in the germline V gene. This CDR3 has 15 amino acids. V was pared by 3 bases and J by 3 bases, with 12 bases between. The DNA for the CDR3 is TGTGCCACCAGTGATCCGGGTACAGGGACAGATACGCAGTATTTT. It encodes CATSDPGTGTDTQYF.

This clone has only one observation. The chain is built from TRBV5-1 and TRBJ2-5; 7 bases fit TRBD1. V trimming: 4 bases; J trimming: 4 bases; junction bases outside the gene matches: 13. The CDR3 is 16 amino acids. Per the germline V gene, CDR1 is SGHRS and CDR2 is YFSETQ. CDR3 amino acids: CASSIQGFSGRETQYF. CDR3 coding DNA: TGCGCCAGCAGCATACAGGGGTTCTCTGGTAGAGAGACCCAGTACTTC.

The chain links TRBV29-1 to TRBJ1-2; unclear D gene. Germline lookup yields CDR1 SQVTM and CDR2 ANQGSEA. The CDR3 contains 13 residues. The V gene lost 3 bases and the J gene lost 4 bases, with 12 bases spanning the gap. The CDR3 DNA is TGCAGCGTTGACGCAGGAAGCCTCTATGGCTACACCTTC. Translated, it gives CSVDAGSLYGYTF.

This clone was detected once. This chain connects TRBV28 to TRBJ2-3; 9 bases are a match to TRBD2. The junction had 11 bases not matched to a gene; V was cut back by 5 bases and J by 2 bases. The CDR3 contains 17 residues. Germline CDR1 reads MDHEN; CDR2 reads SYDVKM. The CDR3 DNA is TGTGCCAGCAGTCCCGGCTTGGCGGGGGGGCTCACAGATACGCAGTATTTT. Translation gives CASSPGLAGGLTDTQYF. The full variable domain, with the rest looked up from reference TRBV28 and TRBJ2-3, is DVKVTQSSRYLVKRTGEKVFLECVQDMDHENMFWYRQDPGLGLRLIYFSYDVKMKEKGDIPEGYSVSREKKERFSLILESASTNQTSMYLCASSPGLAGGLTDTQYFGPGTRLTVL.

The rearrangement joins TRBV29-1 to TRBJ2-1, with a tentative D call TRBD1 (5 bases). The germline gives CDR1 SQVTM, CDR2 ANQGSEA. The CDR3 sequence is 13 residues long. V lost 7 bases and J 2 bases, leaving 12 bases between the germline ends. CDR3 amino acids: CSADPGPYNEQFF. The DNA of the CDR3 is TGCAGCGCTGACCCAGGGCCCTACAATGAGCAGTTCTTC.

The gene calls are TRBV15 and TRBJ2-5; a weak D match, TRBD1 (7 bases). The CDR3 contains 14 residues. The V end lost 5 bases, the J end lost 4 bases, and 14 bases lay between the germline ends. Germline lookup yields CDR1 LNHNV and CDR2 YYDKDF (reference sequence). The CDR3: CATSRNQGGETQYF. The CDR3 DNA sequence: TGTGCCACCAGCCGAAACCAGGGGGGAGAGACCCAGTACTTC.

In the case of this clone: The junction and the germline gene differ at one end; a read error may be behind it. The genes are TRBV5-1 and TRBJ2-7, with D maybe TRBD1 (6 bases). Germline CDR1 is SGHRS and CDR2 is YFSETQ. This CDR3 is built from 13 residues. The CDR3 nucleotides are TGCGCCAGCACCTTGGGACAAGACTACGAGCAGTACTTC. Its protein product is CASTLGQDYEQYF.

This clone was picked up one time. The chain carries TRBV18 and TRBJ2-7; 12 positions agree with TRBD2. This CDR3 comprises 14 residues. Germline V lookup: CDR1 KGHSH, CDR2 LQKENI. V shed 3 bases, J shed 5 bases, and the junction held 2 bases outside the gene matches. The CDR3 region has the DNA TGTGCCAGCTCACCGACTAGCGGGGGCCACGAGCAGTACTTC. Residues: CASSPTSGGHEQYF.

The chain uses TRBV11-2 and TRBJ2-1, with D unresolved. This CDR3 region has 14 residues. V gave up 0 bases and J gave up 9 bases, with 12 bases separating them. Germline V gene sequence: CDR1 SGHAT, CDR2 FQNNGV. CDR3 loop: CASSLDNFTPEQFF. DNA of the CDR3: TGTGCCAGCAGCTTAGATAATTTCACACCTGAGCAGTTCTTC.

This clone appeared a single time. The chain carries TRBV5-4 and TRBJ2-3, with D perhaps TRBD1 (6 bases). Trimming removed 2 bases at V and 2 bases at J, with 18 bases between. The length of the CDR3 is 17 residues. Germline values: CDR1 SGHNT, CDR2 YYREEE (reference sequence). CDR3 nucleotide sequence: TGTGCCAGCAGCTTTAGCGTCAGGACAGACTTCACAGATACGCAGTATTTT. This encodes CASSFSVRTDFTDTQYF. Drawing the rest from reference TRBV5-4 and TRBJ2-3, the complete variable domain is ETGVTQSPTHLIKTRGQQVTLRCSSQSGHNTVSWYQQALGQGPQFIFQYYREEENGRGNFPPRFSGLQFPNYSSELNVNALELDDSALYLCASSFSVRTDFTDTQYFGPGTRLTVL.

The chain uses TRBV15 and TRBJ2-7; no definite D call. The CDR3 totals 16 residues. The germline V gene encodes CDR1 LNHNV and CDR2 YYDKDF (reference sequence). V was clipped by 0 bases and J by 6 bases, with 18 bases between them. The CDR3 bases are TGTGCCACCAGCAGAGATCTTCTAACGGAGAGCTCCGAGCAGTACTTC. This gives the protein CATSRDLLTESSEQYF.